This T cell receptor (beta chain) was captured in a study of shared clonotypes between healthy human individuals. The V end lost 0 bases, the J end lost 1 base, and 9 bases lay between the germline ends. This CDR3 region has 16 residues. Germline CDR1 MNHEY, CDR2 SVGAGI. TCRdb keeps only in-frame clones here, not all; method: immunoSEQ multiplex PCR. The sample lists about 1,500,000 clones, roughly 96% occurring once. This TCR was sampled from a man aged 30 to 39 in good health. Source material: naive CD4+ T cells sorted from blood. Documented subset: CD45RA+ positively selected. The J gene is TRBJ2-2, the V gene TRBV6-5, with a tentative D call TRBD2 (6 bases). CDR3: CASSYSTGVNTGELFF. CDR3 bases: TGTGCCAGCAGTTACTCTACGGGAGTGAACACCGGGGAGCTGTTTTTT.